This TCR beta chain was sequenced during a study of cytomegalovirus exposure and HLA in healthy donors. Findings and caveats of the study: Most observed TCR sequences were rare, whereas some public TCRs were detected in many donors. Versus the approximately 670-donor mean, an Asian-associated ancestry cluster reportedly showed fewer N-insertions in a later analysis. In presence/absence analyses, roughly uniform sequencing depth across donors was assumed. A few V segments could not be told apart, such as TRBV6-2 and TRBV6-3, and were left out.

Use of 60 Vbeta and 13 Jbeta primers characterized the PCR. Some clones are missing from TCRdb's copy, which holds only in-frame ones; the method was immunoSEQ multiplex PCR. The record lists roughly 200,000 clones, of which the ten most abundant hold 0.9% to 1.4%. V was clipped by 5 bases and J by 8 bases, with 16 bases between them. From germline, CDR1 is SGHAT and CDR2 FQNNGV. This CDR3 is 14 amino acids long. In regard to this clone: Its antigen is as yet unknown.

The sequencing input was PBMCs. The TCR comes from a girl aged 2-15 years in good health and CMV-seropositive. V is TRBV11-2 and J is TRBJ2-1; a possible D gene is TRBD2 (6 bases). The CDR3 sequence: CASSLMAGLDEQFF. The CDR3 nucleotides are TGTGCCAGCAGCCTAATGGCGGGGCTGGATGAGCAGTTCTTC.